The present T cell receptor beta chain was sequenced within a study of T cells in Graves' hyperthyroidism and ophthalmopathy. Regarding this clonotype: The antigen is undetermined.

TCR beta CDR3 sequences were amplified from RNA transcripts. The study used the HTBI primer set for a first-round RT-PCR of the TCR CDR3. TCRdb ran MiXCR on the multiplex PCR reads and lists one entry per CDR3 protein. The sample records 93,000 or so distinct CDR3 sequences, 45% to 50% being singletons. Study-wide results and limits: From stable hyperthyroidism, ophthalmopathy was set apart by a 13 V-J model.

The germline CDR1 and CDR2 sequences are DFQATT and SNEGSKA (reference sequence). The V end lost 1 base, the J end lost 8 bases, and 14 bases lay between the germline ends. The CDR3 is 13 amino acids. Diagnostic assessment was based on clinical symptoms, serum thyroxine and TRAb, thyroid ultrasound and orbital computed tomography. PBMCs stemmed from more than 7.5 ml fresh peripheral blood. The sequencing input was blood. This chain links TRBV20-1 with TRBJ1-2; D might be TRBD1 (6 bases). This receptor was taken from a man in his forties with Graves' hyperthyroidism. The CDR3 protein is CSARADAGTGYTF. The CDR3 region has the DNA TGCAGTGCTAGAGCAGATGCCGGGACAGGCTACACCTTC.